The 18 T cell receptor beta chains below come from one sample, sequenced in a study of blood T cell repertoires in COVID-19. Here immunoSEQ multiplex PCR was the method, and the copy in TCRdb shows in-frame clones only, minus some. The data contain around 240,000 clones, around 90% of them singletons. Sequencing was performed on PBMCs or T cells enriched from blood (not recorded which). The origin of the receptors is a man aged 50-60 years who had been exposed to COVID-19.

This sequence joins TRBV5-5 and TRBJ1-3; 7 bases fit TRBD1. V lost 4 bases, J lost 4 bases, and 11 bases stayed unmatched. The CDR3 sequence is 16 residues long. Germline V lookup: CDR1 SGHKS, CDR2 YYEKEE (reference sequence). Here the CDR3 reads CASSLRDSRQGNTIYF. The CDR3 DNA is TGTGCCAGCAGCCTGAGGGACAGCCGCCAGGGAAACACCATATATTTT.

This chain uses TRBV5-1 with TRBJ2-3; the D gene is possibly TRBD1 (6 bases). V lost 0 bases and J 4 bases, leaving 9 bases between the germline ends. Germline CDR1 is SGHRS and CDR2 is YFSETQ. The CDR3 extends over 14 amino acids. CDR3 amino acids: CASSLGAGADTQYF. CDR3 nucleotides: TGCGCCAGCAGCTTGGGGGCAGGGGCAGATACGCAGTATTTT.

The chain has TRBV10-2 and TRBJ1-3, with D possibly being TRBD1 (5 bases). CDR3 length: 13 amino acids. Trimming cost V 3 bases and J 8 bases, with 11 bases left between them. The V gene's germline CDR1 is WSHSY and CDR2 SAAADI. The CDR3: CASSDTGGDTIYF. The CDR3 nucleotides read TGCGCCAGCAGTGACACGGGAGGGGACACCATATATTTT.

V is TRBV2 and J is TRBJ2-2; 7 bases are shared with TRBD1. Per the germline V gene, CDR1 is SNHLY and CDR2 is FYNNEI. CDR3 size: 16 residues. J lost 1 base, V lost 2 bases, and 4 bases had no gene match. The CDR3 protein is CASSELRQGNTGELFF. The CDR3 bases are TGTGCCAGCAGTGAACTCAGACAGGGGAACACCGGGGAGCTGTTTTTT.

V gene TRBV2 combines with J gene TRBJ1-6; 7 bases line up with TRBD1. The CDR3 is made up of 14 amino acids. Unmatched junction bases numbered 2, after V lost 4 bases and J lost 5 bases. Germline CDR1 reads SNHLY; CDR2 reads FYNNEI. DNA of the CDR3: TGTGCCAGCAGTGTTACAGGGGATAATTCACCCCTCCACTTT. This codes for CASSVTGDNSPLHF.

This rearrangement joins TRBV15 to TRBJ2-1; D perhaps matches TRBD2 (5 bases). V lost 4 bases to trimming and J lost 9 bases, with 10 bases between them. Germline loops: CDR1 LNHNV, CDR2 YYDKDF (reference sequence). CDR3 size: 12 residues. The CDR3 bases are TGTGCCACCAGCACCTCTAGCAGTGAGCAGTTCTTC. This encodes CATSTSSSEQFF.

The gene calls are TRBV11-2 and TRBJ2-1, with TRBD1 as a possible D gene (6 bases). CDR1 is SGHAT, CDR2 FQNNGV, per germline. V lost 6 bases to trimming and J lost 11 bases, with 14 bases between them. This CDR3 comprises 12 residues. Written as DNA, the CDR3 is TGTGCCAGCAGTTCGGCACAGGGCCAGCAGTTCTTC. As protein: CASSSAQGQQFF. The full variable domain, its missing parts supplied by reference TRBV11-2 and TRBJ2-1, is EAGVAQSPRYKIIEKRQSVAFWCNPISGHATLYWYQQILGQGPKLLIQFQNNGVVDDSQLPKDRFSAERLKGVDSTLKIQPAKLEDSAVYLCASSSAQGQQFFGPGTRLTVL.

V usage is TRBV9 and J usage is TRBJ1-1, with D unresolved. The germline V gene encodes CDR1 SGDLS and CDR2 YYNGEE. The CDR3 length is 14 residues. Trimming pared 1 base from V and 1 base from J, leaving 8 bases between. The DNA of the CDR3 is TGTGCCAGCAGCGTAATCGACTCGAACACTGAAGCTTTCTTT. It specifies CASSVIDSNTEAFF.

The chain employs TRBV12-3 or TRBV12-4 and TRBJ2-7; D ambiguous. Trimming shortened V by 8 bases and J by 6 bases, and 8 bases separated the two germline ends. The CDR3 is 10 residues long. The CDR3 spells CASFQFEQYV. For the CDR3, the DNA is TGTGCCAGCTTCCAGTTCGAGCAGTACGTC.

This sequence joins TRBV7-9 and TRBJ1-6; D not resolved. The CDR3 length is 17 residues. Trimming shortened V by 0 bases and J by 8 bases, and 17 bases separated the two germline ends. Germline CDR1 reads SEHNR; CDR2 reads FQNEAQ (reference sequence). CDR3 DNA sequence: TGTGCCAGCAGCTTAGCCTCCCGAGACGGAGTACATTCACCCCTCCACTTT. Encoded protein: CASSLASRDGVHSPLHF.

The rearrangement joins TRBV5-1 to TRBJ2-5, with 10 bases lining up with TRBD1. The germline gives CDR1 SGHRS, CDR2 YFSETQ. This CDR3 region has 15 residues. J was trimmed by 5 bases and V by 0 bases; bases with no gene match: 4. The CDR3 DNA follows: TGCGCCAGCAGCTTGGGGACAGGGGGATCGGAGACCCAGTACTTC. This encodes CASSLGTGGSETQYF.

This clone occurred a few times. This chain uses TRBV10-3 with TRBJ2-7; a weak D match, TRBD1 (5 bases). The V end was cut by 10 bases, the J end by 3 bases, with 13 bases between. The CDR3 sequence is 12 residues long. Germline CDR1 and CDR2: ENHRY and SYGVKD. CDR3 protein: CATRDPGYEQYV. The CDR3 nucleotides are TGTGCCACCAGGGATCCGGGCTACGAGCAGTACGTC.

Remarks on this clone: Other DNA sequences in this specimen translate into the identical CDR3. CDR3 sequence reads: CASSLVRQETQYF. The CDR3 bases are TGCGCCAGCAGCTTGGTCAGACAAGAGACCCAGTACTTC. This chain connects TRBV5-1 to TRBJ2-5; D not resolved. This CDR3 region has 13 residues. V was cut by 0 bases and J by 2 bases, with 5 bases left in between. Germline V gives CDR1 SGHRS, CDR2 YFSETQ.

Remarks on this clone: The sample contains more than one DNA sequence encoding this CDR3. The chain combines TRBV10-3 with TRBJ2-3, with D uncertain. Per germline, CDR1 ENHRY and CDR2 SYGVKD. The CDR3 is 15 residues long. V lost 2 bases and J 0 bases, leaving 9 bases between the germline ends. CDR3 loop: CAISELGLSTDTQYF. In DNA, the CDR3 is TGTGCCATCAGTGAGCTTGGGCTTAGCACAGATACGCAGTATTTT.

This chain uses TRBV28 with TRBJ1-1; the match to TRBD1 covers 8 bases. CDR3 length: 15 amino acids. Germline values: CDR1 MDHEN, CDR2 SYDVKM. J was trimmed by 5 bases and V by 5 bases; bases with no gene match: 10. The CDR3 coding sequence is TGTGCCAGCAGTACCACAGGGGGACTTGGGACTGAAGCTTTCTTT. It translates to CASSTTGGLGTEAFF. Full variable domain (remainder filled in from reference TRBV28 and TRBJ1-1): DVKVTQSSRYLVKRTGEKVFLECVQDMDHENMFWYRQDPGLGLRLIYFSYDVKMKEKGDIPEGYSVSREKKERFSLILESASTNQTSMYLCASSTTGGLGTEAFFGQGTRLTVV.

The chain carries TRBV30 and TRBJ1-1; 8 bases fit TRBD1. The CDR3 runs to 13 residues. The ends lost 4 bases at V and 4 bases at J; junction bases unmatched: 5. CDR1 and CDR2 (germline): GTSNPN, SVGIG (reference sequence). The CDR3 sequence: CAWTGGWGTEAFF. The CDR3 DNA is TGTGCCTGGACAGGGGGCTGGGGCACTGAAGCTTTCTTT.

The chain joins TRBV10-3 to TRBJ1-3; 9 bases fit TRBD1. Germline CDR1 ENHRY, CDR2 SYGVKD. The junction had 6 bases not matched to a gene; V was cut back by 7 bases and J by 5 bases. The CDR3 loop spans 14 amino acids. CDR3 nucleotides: TGTGCCATCAAAATCACAGGGGGCAGAAACACCATATATTTT. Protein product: CAIKITGGRNTIYF.

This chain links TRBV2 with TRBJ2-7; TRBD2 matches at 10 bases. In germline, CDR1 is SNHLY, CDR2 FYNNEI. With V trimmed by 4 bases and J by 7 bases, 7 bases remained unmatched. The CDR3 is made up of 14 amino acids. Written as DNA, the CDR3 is TGTGCCAGCAGTGCCACTAGCGGGGAAGATGAGCAGTACTTC. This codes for CASSATSGEDEQYF.